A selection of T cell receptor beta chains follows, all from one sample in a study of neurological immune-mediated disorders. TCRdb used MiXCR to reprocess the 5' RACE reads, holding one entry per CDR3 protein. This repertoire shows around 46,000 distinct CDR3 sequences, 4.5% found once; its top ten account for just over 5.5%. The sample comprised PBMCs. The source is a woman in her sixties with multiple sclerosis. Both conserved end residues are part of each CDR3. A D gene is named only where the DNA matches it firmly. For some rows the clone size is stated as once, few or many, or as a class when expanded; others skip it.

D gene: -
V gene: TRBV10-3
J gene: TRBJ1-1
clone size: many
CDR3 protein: CAIRGTDLNTEAFF
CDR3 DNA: TGTGCCATCAGGGGGACGGATCTGAACACTGAAGCTTTCTTT

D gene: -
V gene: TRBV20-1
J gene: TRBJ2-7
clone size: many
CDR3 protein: CSASFSRAPYEQYF
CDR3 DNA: TGCAGTGCTAGCTTTAGCCGAGCGCCCTACGAGCAGTACTTC

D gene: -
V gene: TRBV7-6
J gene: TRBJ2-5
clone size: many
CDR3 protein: CASSLGSRTLETQYF
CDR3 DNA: TGTGCCAGCAGCTTAGGCTCTAGGACCCTGGAGACCCAGTACTTC

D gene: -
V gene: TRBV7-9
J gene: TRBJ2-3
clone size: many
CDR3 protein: CASDRDTGTDTQYF
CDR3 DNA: TGTGCCTCAGACCGGGACACTGGCACAGATACGCAGTATTTT

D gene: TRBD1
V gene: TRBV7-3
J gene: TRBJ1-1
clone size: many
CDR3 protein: CASSAGGEETEAFF
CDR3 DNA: TGTGCCAGCAGCGCAGGGGGCGAGGAGACTGAAGCTTTCTTT

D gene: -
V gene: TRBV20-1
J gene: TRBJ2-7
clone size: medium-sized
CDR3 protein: CSARTVLEQYF
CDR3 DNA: TGCAGTGCTAGGACAGTCCTCGAGCAGTACTTC

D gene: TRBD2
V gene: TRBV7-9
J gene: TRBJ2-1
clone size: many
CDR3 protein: CASSSPSLAALYNEQFF
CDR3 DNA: TGTGCCAGCAGCTCACCGTCACTAGCGGCACTCTACAATGAGCAGTTCTTC

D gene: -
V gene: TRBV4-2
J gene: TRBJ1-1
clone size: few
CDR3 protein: CASSQEGGLLNTEAFF
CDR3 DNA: TGTGCCAGCAGCCAGGAAGGTGGACTATTGAACACTGAAGCTTTCTTT

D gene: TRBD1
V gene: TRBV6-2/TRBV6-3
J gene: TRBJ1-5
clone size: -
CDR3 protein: CASSNGDRGLNQPQNF
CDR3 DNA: TGTGCCAGCAGCAACGGGGACAGGGGGCTTAATCAGCCCCAGAATTTT

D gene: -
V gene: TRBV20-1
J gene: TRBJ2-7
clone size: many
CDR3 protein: CSAQSAEAYEQYF
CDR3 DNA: TGCAGTGCCCAGTCAGCGGAGGCCTACGAGCAGTACTTC

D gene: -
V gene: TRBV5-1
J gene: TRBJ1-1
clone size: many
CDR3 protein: CASSFGEGLDTEAFF
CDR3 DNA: TGCGCCAGCAGCTTTGGTGAGGGGTTGGACACTGAAGCTTTCTTT

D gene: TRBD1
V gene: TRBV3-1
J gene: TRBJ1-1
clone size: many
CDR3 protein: CASSYRDRKAFF
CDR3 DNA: TGTGCCAGCAGCTACCGGGACAGAAAAGCTTTCTTT

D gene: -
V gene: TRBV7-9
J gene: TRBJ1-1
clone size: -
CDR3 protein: CASSLPGYTTEAFF
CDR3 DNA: TGTGCCAGCAGCTTACCCGGGTATACCACTGAAGCTTTCTTT

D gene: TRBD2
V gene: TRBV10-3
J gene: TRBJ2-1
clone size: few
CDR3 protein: CATLRAGDHEQFF
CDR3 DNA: TGTGCCACACTACGGGCGGGAGACCATGAGCAGTTCTTC

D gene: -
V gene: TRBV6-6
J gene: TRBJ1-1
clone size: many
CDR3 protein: CASSYGGVDSEAFF
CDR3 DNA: TGTGCCAGCAGTTACGGGGGGGTCGATTCTGAAGCTTTCTTT

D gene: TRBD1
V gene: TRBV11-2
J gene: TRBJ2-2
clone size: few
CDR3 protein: CASSFRTGTPGELFF
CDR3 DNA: TGTGCCAGCAGCTTCCGGACAGGGACCCCCGGGGAGCTGTTTTTT

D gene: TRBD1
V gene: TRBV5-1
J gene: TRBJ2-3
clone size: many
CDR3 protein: CASSSLRDRAADTQYF
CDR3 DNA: TGCGCCAGCAGTTCCCTCCGGGACAGGGCTGCAGATACGCAGTATTTT

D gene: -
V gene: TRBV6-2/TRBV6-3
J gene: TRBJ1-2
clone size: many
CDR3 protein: CASSLDVQGNYGYTF
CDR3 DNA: TGTGCCAGCAGTCTCGATGTCCAGGGCAACTATGGCTACACCTTC

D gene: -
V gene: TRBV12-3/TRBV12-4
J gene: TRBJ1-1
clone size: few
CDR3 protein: CASRETAPGNTEAFF
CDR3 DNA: TGTGCCAGCAGGGAAACGGCCCCGGGCAACACTGAAGCTTTCTTT

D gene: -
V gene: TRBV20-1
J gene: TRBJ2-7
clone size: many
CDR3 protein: CSARWGTVKGEQYF
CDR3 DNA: TGCAGTGCTAGGTGGGGGACGGTAAAAGGCGAGCAGTACTTC

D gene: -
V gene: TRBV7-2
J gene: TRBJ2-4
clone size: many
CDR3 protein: CASSLYGQQNIQYF
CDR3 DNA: TGTGCCAGCAGCTTATACGGACAGCAAAACATTCAGTACTTC

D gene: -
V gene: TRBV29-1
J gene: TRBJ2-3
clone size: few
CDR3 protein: CSVEGEWVTDTQYF
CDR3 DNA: TGCAGCGTTGAGGGGGAATGGGTAACAGATACGCAGTATTTT

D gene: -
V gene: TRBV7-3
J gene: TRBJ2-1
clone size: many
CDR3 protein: CASSPSWGNEQFF
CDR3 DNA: TGTGCCAGCAGCCCGTCCTGGGGGAATGAGCAGTTCTTC

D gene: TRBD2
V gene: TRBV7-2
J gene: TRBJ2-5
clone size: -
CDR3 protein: CASSPLAGADEETQYF
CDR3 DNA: TGTGCCAGCAGCCCTCTAGCGGGAGCGGACGAAGAGACCCAGTACTTC

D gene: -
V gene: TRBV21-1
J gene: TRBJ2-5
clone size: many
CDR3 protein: CASSKALLKLAPQETQYF
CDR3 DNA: TGTGCCAGCAGCAAAGCGCTCTTGAAACTAGCCCCACAAGAGACCCAGTACTTC

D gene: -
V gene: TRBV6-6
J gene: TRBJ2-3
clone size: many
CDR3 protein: CASSRTPDTQYF
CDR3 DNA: TGTGCCAGCAGTAGGACGCCAGATACGCAGTATTTT

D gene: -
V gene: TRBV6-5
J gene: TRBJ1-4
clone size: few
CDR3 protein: CASSAGREDKLFF
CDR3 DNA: TGTGCCAGCAGTGCTGGCCGGGAGGACAAACTGTTTTTT

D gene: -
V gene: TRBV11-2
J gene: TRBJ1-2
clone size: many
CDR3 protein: CASSLAQGYGYTF
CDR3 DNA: TGTGCCAGCAGCTTAGCACAGGGTTATGGCTACACCTTC

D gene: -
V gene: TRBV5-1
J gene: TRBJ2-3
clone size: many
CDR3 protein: CASGPRSGGTDTQYF
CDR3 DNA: TGCGCCAGCGGCCCGAGGAGCGGTGGCACAGATACGCAGTATTTT

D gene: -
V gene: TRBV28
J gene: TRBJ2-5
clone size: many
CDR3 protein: CASSKWGAASTQYF
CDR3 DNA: TGTGCCAGCAGTAAATGGGGGGCAGCATCCACCCAGTACTTC

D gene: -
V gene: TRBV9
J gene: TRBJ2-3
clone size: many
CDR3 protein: CASSVAGITDTQYF
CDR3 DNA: TGTGCCAGCAGCGTAGCAGGGATAACAGATACGCAGTATTTT

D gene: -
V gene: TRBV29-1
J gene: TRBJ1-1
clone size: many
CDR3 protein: CSSQVTEAFF
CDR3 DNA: TGCAGCTCTCAAGTAACTGAAGCTTTCTTT

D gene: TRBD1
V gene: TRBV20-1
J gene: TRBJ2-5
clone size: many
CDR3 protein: CSAPRAQGDETQYF
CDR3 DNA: TGCAGTGCGCCCAGGGCACAGGGGGACGAGACCCAGTACTTC

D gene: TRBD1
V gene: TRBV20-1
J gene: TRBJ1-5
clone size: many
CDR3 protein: CSASPTWGQGASNQPQHF
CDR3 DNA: TGCAGTGCTAGTCCGACTTGGGGACAGGGGGCGAGCAATCAGCCCCAGCATTTT

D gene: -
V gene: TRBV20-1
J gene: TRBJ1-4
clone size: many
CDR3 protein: CSAKRGDGEKLFF
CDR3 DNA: TGCAGTGCCAAACGGGGGGATGGAGAAAAACTGTTTTTT

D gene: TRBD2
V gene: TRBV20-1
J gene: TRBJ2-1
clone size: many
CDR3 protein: CSARVRRGGNNEQFF
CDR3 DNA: TGCAGTGCTAGAGTCCGGCGGGGGGGAAACAATGAGCAGTTCTTC

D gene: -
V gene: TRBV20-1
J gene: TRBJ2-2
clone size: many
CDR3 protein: CSAAQPRGGLEELFF
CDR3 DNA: TGCAGTGCCGCTCAACCCCGGGGTGGGCTCGAAGAGCTGTTTTTT

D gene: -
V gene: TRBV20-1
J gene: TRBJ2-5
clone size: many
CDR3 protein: CSAIKGETQYF
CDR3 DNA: TGCAGTGCTATCAAGGGGGAGACCCAGTACTTC

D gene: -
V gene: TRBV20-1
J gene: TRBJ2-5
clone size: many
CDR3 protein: CSASVRGVETQYF
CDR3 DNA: TGCAGTGCTAGTGTCAGGGGAGTAGAGACCCAGTACTTC

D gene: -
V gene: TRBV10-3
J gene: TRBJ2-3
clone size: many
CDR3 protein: CATSYSEITDTQYF
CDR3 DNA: TGTGCGACATCATACTCGGAAATCACAGATACGCAGTATTTT

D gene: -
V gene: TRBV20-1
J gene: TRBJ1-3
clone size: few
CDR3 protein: CSARPGAPGNTIYF
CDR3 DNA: TGCAGTGCTCGACCAGGAGCTCCTGGAAACACCATATATTTT

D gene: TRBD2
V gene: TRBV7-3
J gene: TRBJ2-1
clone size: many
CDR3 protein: CASSFLSGGTYNEQFF
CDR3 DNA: TGTGCCAGCAGCTTCCTAAGCGGGGGAACCTACAATGAGCAGTTCTTC

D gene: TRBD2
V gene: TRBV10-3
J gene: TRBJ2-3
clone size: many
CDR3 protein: CAITRGLAATDTQYF
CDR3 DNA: TGTGCCATCACCCGGGGACTAGCGGCCACAGATACGCAGTATTTT

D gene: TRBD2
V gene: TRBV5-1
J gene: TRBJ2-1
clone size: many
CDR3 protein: CASSARTSGGRDEQFF
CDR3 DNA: TGCGCCAGCAGCGCCCGGACTAGCGGGGGGAGGGATGAGCAGTTCTTC